This is a list of T cell receptor beta chains from one sample in a study of PD-L1 blockade in urothelial cancer. Profiling relied on immunoSEQ multiplex PCR, and the TCRdb table lists in-frame clones only, not all of them. The data show 45,000 to 60,000 clones, roughly 84% seen once. This sample comprised PBMCs, obtained around atezolizumab (anti-PD-L1) treatment. These receptors came from a man aged 35-49 years with urothelial cancer. CDR3s include the opening cysteine and the closing phenylalanine or tryptophan. A D gene is named only where the DNA matches it firmly. Some rows have no size entry. The others give once, few or many, or a class for an expanded clone.

D	V	size	J	CDR3	DNA
.	TRBV18	few	TRBJ2-5	CASSPVGETQYF	TGTGCCAGCTCACCCGTCGGGGAGACCCAGTACTTC
.	TRBV30	.	TRBJ2-7	CAWSAPYEQYF	TGTGCCTGGAGTGCTCCCTACGAGCAGTACTTC
TRBD1	TRBV20-1	.	TRBJ2-1	CSAEKGAEQFF	TGCAGTGCTGAGAAGGGGGCTGAGCAGTTCTTC
TRBD1	TRBV28	.	TRBJ1-5	CASSNKPGQGPISNQPQHF	TGTGCCAGCAGTAACAAACCGGGACAGGGGCCAATTAGCAATCAGCCCCAGCATTTT
.	TRBV19	.	TRBJ1-2	CASNGQGIGGYTF	TGTGCCAGTAACGGGCAGGGGATCGGTGGCTACACCTTC
.	TRBV5-4	.	TRBJ2-1	CASSMDSLPNEQFF	TGTGCCAGCAGCATGGACAGCCTACCTAATGAGCAGTTCTTC
TRBD1	TRBV7-6	.	TRBJ1-4	CASSGQAGNEKLFF	TGTGCCAGCAGCGGACAGGCTGGTAATGAAAAACTGTTTTTT
TRBD2	TRBV5-1	.	TRBJ2-3	CASSLATSGSGTQYF	TGCGCCAGCAGCTTGGCGACTAGCGGGAGTGGTACGCAGTATTTT
TRBD2	TRBV4-1	.	TRBJ2-1	CASSHDGTSGDDEQFF	TGCGCCAGCAGCCACGACGGGACTAGCGGGGACGATGAGCAGTTCTTC
TRBD1	TRBV9	.	TRBJ1-5	CASSVTGQGNQPQHF	TGTGCCAGCAGCGTCACTGGACAGGGAAATCAGCCCCAGCATTTT
.	TRBV7-8	.	TRBJ1-3	CASSLSNTIYF	TGTGCCAGCAGCTTGTCGAACACCATATATTTT
.	TRBV11-2	.	TRBJ1-3	CASSLERGIVGNTIYF	TGTGCCAGCAGCTTAGAACGGGGGATCGTAGGAAACACCATATATTTT
TRBD1	TRBV6-6	.	TRBJ2-5	CASNVETGLSRETQYF	TGTGCCAGCAACGTGGAGACAGGGCTCTCGAGGGAGACCCAGTACTTC
.	TRBV7-3	.	TRBJ2-5	CASSFQGGTQYF	TGTGCCAGCAGCTTTCAGGGTGGCACCCAGTACTTC
TRBD1	TRBV28	.	TRBJ1-1	CASSLWQGAQEAFF	TGTGCCAGCAGTTTATGGCAGGGGGCGCAGGAAGCTTTCTTT
.	TRBV5-4	.	TRBJ2-5	CASSQTLEELETQYF	TGTGCCAGCAGCCAGACTCTAGAAGAACTGGAGACCCAGTACTTC
TRBD1	TRBV6-5	.	TRBJ2-7	CASRAQGPSSYEQYF	TGTGCCAGCAGAGCACAGGGGCCCTCCTCCTACGAGCAGTACTTC
.	TRBV19	few	TRBJ2-2	CASSMTGAGELFF	TGTGCCAGTAGTATGACGGGGGCCGGGGAGCTGTTTTTT
TRBD1	TRBV2	.	TRBJ1-1	CASSQGAVTEAFF	TGTGCCAGCAGCCAGGGGGCTGTCACTGAAGCTTTCTTT
.	TRBV9	.	TRBJ1-1	CASSTGNTEAFF	TGTGCCAGCAGTACAGGGAACACTGAAGCTTTCTTT
TRBD2	TRBV4-2	few	TRBJ2-1	CASSQEVRGGYNEQFF	TGTGCCAGCAGCCAAGAAGTACGCGGGGGCTACAATGAGCAGTTCTTC
.	TRBV7-9	.	TRBJ2-7	CASSKGLIYYEQYF	TGTGCCAGCAGTAAGGGACTTATTTACTACGAGCAGTACTTC
TRBD2	TRBV10-2	.	TRBJ2-3	CASSESIIPSGGVSTDTQYF	TGCGCCAGCAGTGAGTCGATAATCCCTAGCGGAGGAGTCAGCACAGATACGCAGTATTTT
.	TRBV5-1	.	TRBJ1-1	CASRTGTTNTEAFF	TGCGCCAGCAGGACCGGGACAACGAACACTGAAGCTTTCTTT
TRBD1	TRBV19	.	TRBJ1-5	CASSTDRAGNQPQHF	TGTGCCAGTAGTACCGACAGGGCTGGGAATCAGCCCCAGCATTTT
TRBD2	TRBV27	.	TRBJ2-2	CASRTRSGSSFTGELFF	TGTGCCAGCAGAACTCGTAGCGGGAGCTCGTTTACCGGGGAGCTGTTTTTT
.	TRBV7-2	once	TRBJ2-1	CASRGGVSNNQFF	TGTGCCAGCAGGGGCGGGGTGAGCAACAATCAGTTCTTC
.	TRBV5-1	.	TRBJ2-3	CASSLLGSTDTQYF	TGCGCCAGCAGCTTACTAGGGAGCACAGATACGCAGTATTTT
TRBD2	TRBV11-3	.	TRBJ2-7	CASSLAASGFYEQYF	TGTGCCAGCAGCTTAGCTGCTAGCGGGTTCTACGAGCAGTACTTC
TRBD2	TRBV11-2	.	TRBJ2-1	CASSFPRGSPYNEQFF	TGTGCCAGCAGCTTCCCCCGCGGGAGCCCCTACAATGAGCAGTTCTTC
.	TRBV7-9	once	TRBJ2-7	CASSISDEQYF	TGTGCCAGCAGCATCTCGGACGAGCAGTACTTC
.	TRBV19	.	TRBJ1-2	CASSRTLGLAGYTF	TGTGCCAGTAGTCGGACTCTCGGGTTAGCTGGCTACACCTTC
TRBD2	TRBV29-1	.	TRBJ2-1	CSVGNAAGVYNEQFF	TGCAGCGTTGGAAACGCAGCGGGAGTCTACAATGAGCAGTTCTTC
TRBD2	TRBV11-2	.	TRBJ2-7	CASVALRRENEQYF	TGTGCCAGCGTTGCCCTGAGGCGGGAGAACGAGCAGTACTTC
.	TRBV28	few	TRBJ2-1	CASSSGQSFYNEQFF	TGTGCCAGCAGTTCAGGACAGTCCTTTTACAATGAGCAGTTCTTC
.	TRBV19	.	TRBJ1-5	CASLTAFYSNQPQHF	TGTGCCAGTCTCACAGCATTCTATAGCAATCAGCCCCAGCATTTT
.	TRBV18	.	TRBJ2-3	CASSPRGGAGTDTQYF	TGTGCCAGCTCACCGCGAGGGGGGGCCGGCACAGATACGCAGTATTTT
.	TRBV7-8	.	TRBJ2-7	CASSLAGVITPYEQYF	TGTGCCAGCAGCTTAGCGGGAGTCATCACACCCTACGAGCAGTACTTC
TRBD2	TRBV27	.	TRBJ2-1	CASSPGLAGGFYNEQFF	TGTGCCAGCAGTCCCGGACTAGCGGGAGGGTTCTACAATGAGCAGTTCTTC
.	TRBV28	.	TRBJ2-5	CASSRGFVETQYF	TGTGCCAGCAGCCGCGGTTTCGTAGAGACCCAGTACTTC
TRBD2	TRBV6-1	.	TRBJ2-1	CASSTAGGSYNEQFF	TGTGCCAGCAGTACAGCGGGAGGGAGCTACAATGAGCAGTTCTTC
.	TRBV25-1	.	TRBJ2-5	CASRFGGETQYF	TGTGCCAGCCGTTTCGGTGGTGAGACCCAGTACTTC